These 32 T cell receptor beta chains came from one sample sequenced in a study of cytotoxic CD8 clonotypes in ibrutinib-treated CLL (dated by TCRdb to the early 2020s). In light of the paper, this sample's time point label describes: approximately 25 months on ibrutinib. Libraries were prepared through the immunoSEQ multiplex PCR assay. TCRdb holds this immuneACCESS table with in-frame rearrangements only. Some clones are missing; in checked studies, unresolved V genes explain under half, and the rest has no known cause. Recorded for this sample are 90,000 to 150,000 clones; about 53% of them occurred a single time. The ten largest account for roughly 35% of the sample. The material was PBMCs, obtained after 24 months of ibrutinib treatment. These receptors came from a human donor with chronic lymphocytic leukemia.

The rearrangement links TRBV25-1 to TRBJ1-2; no firm D call. V shed 3 bases and J shed 14 bases, with 16 bases lying between them. Germline lookup yields CDR1 MGHDK and CDR2 SYGVNS. CDR3 length: 12 amino acids. The CDR3 sequence: CASSDLMGSLTF. For the CDR3, the DNA is TGTGCCAGCAGTGACCTTATGGGCTCTCTAACCTTC.

This clone was counted a single time. The rearrangement uses TRBV29-1 and TRBJ2-1; unclear D gene. Germline assignment: CDR1 SQVTM and CDR2 ANQGSEA. The CDR3 spans 12 residues. Trimming pared 0 bases from V and 9 bases from J, leaving 9 bases between. The CDR3 nucleotides read TGCAGCGTTGAAGAAGCCCGGAGTGAGCAGTTCTTC. The encoded protein is CSVEEARSEQFF.

This clone was observed a few times. The chain is built from TRBV9 and TRBJ2-7, with TRBD1 matching 7 bases. Trimming cost V 3 bases and J 3 bases; bases outside gene matches: 6. The length of the CDR3 is 14 residues. Germline V gives CDR1 SGDLS, CDR2 YYNGEE. This chain's CDR3 is CASSETGQNYEQYF. CDR3 sequence (DNA): TGTGCCAGCAGCGAAACGGGACAGAACTACGAGCAGTACTTC.

This clone was observed once. CDR3 bases: TGTGCCATCAGTGAGTCAGGACAGAGAGATTATAGCAATCAGCCCCAGCATTTT. Protein sequence: CAISESGQRDYSNQPQHF. The rearrangement uses TRBV10-3 and TRBJ1-5; possible D gene TRBD1, 6 bases. Germline V gives CDR1 ENHRY, CDR2 SYGVKD. The V gene lost 0 bases and the J gene lost 0 bases, with 15 bases spanning the gap. The CDR3 is made up of 18 amino acids.

V is TRBV6-1 and J is TRBJ1-5; 7 bases agree with TRBD1. This CDR3 contains 14 residues. V lost 8 bases, J lost 1 base, and 5 bases stayed unmatched. Germline assignment: CDR1 MNHNS and CDR2 SASEGT. CDR3 sequence reads: CASQGDLSNQPQHF. CDR3 in DNA: TGTGCCAGCCAGGGGGATCTAAGCAATCAGCCCCAGCATTTT.

This clone was observed a handful of times. The rearrangement uses TRBV7-3 and TRBJ2-5; unclear D gene. Trimming stripped 0 bases from V and 2 bases from J, with 13 bases between. This CDR3 spans 16 amino acids. Germline assignment: CDR1 SGHTA and CDR2 FQGTGA. The CDR3, as DNA: TGTGCCAGCAGCTTAACGCCCGGGTTGGTTCAAGAGACCCAGTACTTC. It yields the protein CASSLTPGLVQETQYF.

This chain joins TRBV7-9 and TRBJ1-2; TRBD1 matches at 7 bases. There are 14 residues in the CDR3. Looked up from germline, CDR1 is SEHNR and CDR2 is FQNEAQ (reference sequence). V trimming: 5 bases; J trimming: 7 bases; junction bases outside the gene matches: 10. CDR3 residues: CASSLGQVESGYTF. In DNA, the CDR3 is TGTGCCAGCAGCCTCGGACAGGTAGAAAGTGGCTACACCTTC.

This chain connects TRBV25-1 to TRBJ2-6, with D uncertain. CDR1 is MGHDK, CDR2 SYGVNS, per germline. CDR3 length equals 13 residues. V dropped 9 bases and J dropped 0 bases, with 6 bases sitting between them. The CDR3: CASHSSGANVLTF. CDR3 sequence (DNA): TGTGCCAGTCACAGCTCTGGGGCCAACGTCCTGACTTTC.

The genes are TRBV29-1 and TRBJ2-5; 9 bases are shared with TRBD1. Germline loops: CDR1 SQVTM, CDR2 ANQGSEA. The CDR3 is 15 amino acids. V lost 0 bases to trimming and J lost 3 bases; unmatched junction nucleotides: 5. The CDR3: CSVEDQGQGKETQYF. As DNA, the CDR3 is TGCAGCGTTGAAGATCAGGGACAGGGAAAAGAGACCCAGTACTTC.

This chain joins TRBV30 and TRBJ2-7, with TRBD1 as a possible D gene (5 bases). V was pared by 2 bases and J by 6 bases, with 11 bases between. From germline, CDR1 is GTSNPN and CDR2 SVGIG (reference sequence). This CDR3 region has 12 residues. The CDR3 DNA sequence: TGTGCCTGGAGTTACAGGAAGGGCGAGCAGTACTTC. It codes for CAWSYRKGEQYF.

This chain's CDR3 is CASSPFGQQETQYF. The CDR3 coding sequence is TGCGCCAGCAGCCCTTTCGGACAGCAAGAGACCCAGTACTTC. The chain carries TRBV5-1 and TRBJ2-5, with TRBD1 as a possible D gene (6 bases). The V gene lost 4 bases and the J gene lost 2 bases, with 12 bases spanning the gap. Germline assignment: CDR1 SGHRS and CDR2 YFSETQ. CDR3 size: 14 residues.

V usage is TRBV30 and J usage is TRBJ1-1, with 10 bases lining up with TRBD1. With 3 bases clipped from V and 7 bases from J, the junction kept 8 bases outside the gene matches. Germline V gene lookup returns CDR1 GTSNPN and CDR2 SVGIG (reference sequence). The CDR3 spans 14 residues. The CDR3 region is CAWSAGQGFREAFF. Written as DNA, the CDR3 is TGTGCCTGGAGCGCGGGACAGGGGTTCCGTGAAGCTTTCTTT.

This chain connects TRBV5-6 to TRBJ2-3; weak D call: TRBD2 (6 bases). V was trimmed by 3 bases and J by 8 bases, leaving 22 bases between them. This CDR3 comprises 16 residues. Per germline, CDR1 SGHDT and CDR2 YYEEEE. The chain's CDR3 is CASSSLPGLGKGTQYF. DNA for the CDR3: TGTGCCAGCAGCTCCTTGCCGGGACTTGGGAAGGGTACGCAGTATTTT.

This chain links TRBV7-3 with TRBJ2-7; D may be TRBD1 or TRBD2 (6 bases each). CDR1 SGHTA and CDR2 FQGTGA come from the germline V gene. The CDR3 is 13 residues long. V was clipped by 2 bases and J by 4 bases, with 9 bases between them. The CDR3 DNA follows: TGTGCCAGCAGCTTACAAGGGGGGTACGAGCAGTACTTC. It is translated as CASSLQGGYEQYF.

This chain connects TRBV7-9 to TRBJ2-1; no reliable D call. The CDR3 totals 13 residues. Germline CDR1 and CDR2: SEHNR and FQNEAQ (reference sequence). Between the trimmed V and J ends, which lost 2 bases and 3 bases, there was a span of 5 bases. CDR3 loop: CASSLNSYNEQFF. As DNA, the CDR3 is TGTGCCAGCAGCTTAAACAGCTACAATGAGCAGTTCTTC.

This clone was counted between two and nine times. This chain links TRBV2 with TRBJ1-5, with 7 bases matching TRBD1. The CDR3 has 16 amino acids. V trimming: 8 bases; J trimming: 5 bases; junction bases outside the gene matches: 15. Germline assignment: CDR1 SNHLY and CDR2 FYNNEI. The DNA for the CDR3 is TGTGCCAGCTCAAGTTCACAGGGGTATGTAGATCAGCCCCAGCATTTT. Residues: CASSSSQGYVDQPQHF.

The sample holds a few counts of this clone. V and J are TRBV13 and TRBJ2-3, with D uncertain. The CDR3 sequence is 12 residues long. Trimming left V 4 bases short and J 3 bases short, with 5 bases between. Germline CDR1 and CDR2: PRHDT and FYEKMQ (reference sequence). CDR3 sequence (DNA): TGTGCCAGCAGCTCTCGAACAGATACGCAGTATTTT. Translating gives CASSSRTDTQYF.

The chain links TRBV7-2 to TRBJ2-7; 7 positions match TRBD2. CDR3 size: 15 residues. V lost 5 bases, J lost 3 bases, and 10 bases stayed unmatched. Germline values: CDR1 SGHTA, CDR2 FQGNSA. The chain's CDR3 is CASSPPTGLHYEQYF. The CDR3 nucleotides are TGTGCCAGCAGCCCGCCCACGGGACTACACTACGAGCAGTACTTC.

For this clone: The conserved final phenylalanine or tryptophan is absent from the CDR3, which likely points to a read error. The DNA is omitted, as the CDR3 cannot be located on it reliably, and the CDR3 follows TCRdb's listing. The CDR3 loop is CASSEKRDRALI. This chain joins TRBV6-1 and TRBJ2-7; the table's D call, TRBD1, has no DNA check behind it. Including both end residues, the CDR3 is 12 amino acids long. Looked up from germline, CDR1 is MNHNS and CDR2 is SASEGT.

This clone was observed a few times. The rearrangement links TRBV10-3 to TRBJ2-7; D is perhaps TRBD2 (6 bases). The germline V and J ends were trimmed by 3 bases and 4 bases, with 16 bases remaining between them. CDR3 length equals 15 residues. CDR1 ENHRY and CDR2 SYGVKD come from the germline V gene. CDR3 region: CAISEDGVGGYEQYF. The CDR3 DNA reads TGTGCCATCAGTGAAGATGGGGTAGGAGGGTACGAGCAGTACTTC.

This chain links TRBV29-1 with TRBJ2-5, with a tentative D call TRBD2 (5 bases). The V and J ends lost 5 bases and 9 bases respectively, with 19 bases between them. The CDR3 sequence is 13 residues long. Germline lookup yields CDR1 SQVTM and CDR2 ANQGSEA. In nucleotides, the CDR3 is TGCAGCGTTACGGGCGGGCCCGGCCCCCCCCAGTACTTC. Residues: CSVTGGPGPPQYF. Variable domain in full (rest from reference TRBV29-1 and TRBJ2-5): SAVISQKPSRDICQRGTSLTIQCQVDSQVTMMFWYRQQPGQSLTLIATANQGSEATYESGFVIDKFPISRPNLTFSTLTVSNMSPEDSSIYLCSVTGGPGPPQYFGPGTRLLVL.

For the CDR3, the DNA is TGCAGCGTTGAGGACAGCCGACTAGCCAAAAACATTCAGTACTTC. Amino acid sequence: CSVEDSRLAKNIQYF. The chain links TRBV29-1 to TRBJ2-4, with TRBD1 as a possible D gene (6 bases). CDR3 length: 15 amino acids. Deletions cut 3 bases from V and 0 bases from J, with 12 bases between. The germline V gene has CDR1 SQVTM and CDR2 ANQGSEA. Complete variable domain (other parts from reference TRBV29-1 and TRBJ2-4): SAVISQKPSRDICQRGTSLTIQCQVDSQVTMMFWYRQQPGQSLTLIATANQGSEATYESGFVIDKFPISRPNLTFSTLTVSNMSPEDSSIYLCSVEDSRLAKNIQYFGAGTRLSVL.

This clone was found a few times. The chain links TRBV29-1 to TRBJ1-1; D gene unclear. This CDR3 has 14 residues. Germline-derived CDR1 and CDR2 are SQVTM and ANQGSEA. V was cut by 6 bases and J by 1 base, with 15 bases left in between. DNA of the CDR3: TGCAGCGTCCCATTATCGGGGTCGAACACTGAAGCTTTCTTT. Amino acids: CSVPLSGSNTEAFF.

The chain combines TRBV30 with TRBJ2-3, with 13 bases aligning to TRBD2. The CDR3 loop spans 16 amino acids. J gave up 2 bases and V 5 bases, and 7 bases lay outside the gene matches. The germline gives CDR1 GTSNPN, CDR2 SVGIG (reference sequence). The CDR3 is CAWAKGTSGDTDTQYF. The CDR3 DNA follows: TGTGCCTGGGCCAAAGGGACTAGCGGGGACACAGATACGCAGTATTTT.

Regarding this clone: A junction boundary mismatches the germline segment, possibly from a read error. The chain recombines TRBV18 with TRBJ1-3; D is ambiguous. The CDR3 sequence is 15 residues long. Germline CDR1 reads KGHSH; CDR2 reads LQKENI. CDR3 in DNA: TGTGCCAGCTCACCGGACGGTGACTCTGGAAACACCTTATATTTT. Amino acids: CASSPDGDSGNTLYF.

This clone was detected a few times. The rearrangement uses TRBV6-5 and TRBJ1-5, with TRBD1 as a possible D gene (5 bases). V was pared by 4 bases and J by 7 bases, with 11 bases between. Germline values: CDR1 MNHEY, CDR2 SVGAGI. This CDR3 has 13 residues. CDR3 nucleotide sequence: TGTGCCAGCAGTTCAGCGGGGGGGCAGCCCCAGCATTTT. This translates into CASSSAGGQPQHF.

The chain is built from TRBV5-1 and TRBJ1-2, with D possibly TRBD1 on 5 matching bases. The CDR3 contains 13 residues. CDR1 is SGHRS, CDR2 YFSETQ, per germline. V gave up 5 bases and J gave up 3 bases, with 11 bases separating them. The CDR3 DNA reads as TGCGCCAGCAGTACCGCGGGGGACTATGGCTACACCTTC. Translated, it gives CASSTAGDYGYTF.

This clone has just a few counts. V is TRBV10-1 and J is TRBJ1-2; D is unresolved. Germline V CDR1 and CDR2: WNHNN, SYGVQD (reference sequence). V lost 2 bases to trimming and J lost 5 bases, with 9 bases between them. This CDR3 has 13 residues. CDR3 sequence: CASSENRVYGYTF. CDR3 DNA sequence: TGCGCCAGCAGTGAGAATCGGGTATATGGCTACACCTTC.

The gene calls are TRBV20-1 and TRBJ1-1; the D is unclear. This CDR3 region has 11 residues. Germline CDR1 reads DFQATT; CDR2 reads SNEGSKA (reference sequence). The CDR3 reads CSHVKTTEAFF. The CDR3 DNA follows: TGCAGCCATGTAAAAACCACTGAAGCTTTCTTT.

This clone appeared a few times. V and J are TRBV28 and TRBJ1-5, with a weak D call TRBD1 (6 bases). The length of the CDR3 is 14 residues. Trimming removed 4 bases at V and 4 bases at J, with 11 bases between. Germline assignment: CDR1 MDHEN and CDR2 SYDVKM. CDR3 in DNA: TGTGCCAGCAGTTGGGGGCAGGGAAATCAGCCCCAGCATTTT. Translated, it gives CASSWGQGNQPQHF.

The V gene is TRBV18, the J gene TRBJ2-7; 8 nucleotides line up with TRBD1. The V segment lost 6 bases and the J segment 7 bases; nucleotides outside the gene matches: 11. CDR1 KGHSH and CDR2 LQKENI come from the germline V gene. The CDR3 covers 14 residues. This chain's CDR3 is CASSRQGRSGEQYF. Here the CDR3 DNA reads TGTGCCAGCTCCCGACAGGGGCGATCCGGTGAGCAGTACTTC.

This clone has a count of ten or more. The J gene is TRBJ2-1, the V gene TRBV29-1; TRBD2 agrees at 9 bases. The germline CDR1 and CDR2 sequences are SQVTM and ANQGSEA. The trim removed 6 bases at V and 7 bases at J, leaving 7 bases unmatched. The CDR3 spans 13 residues. The CDR3 DNA sequence: TGCAGCGTACAGCGGGGGGAACGGAATGAGCAGTTCTTC. This sequence encodes CSVQRGERNEQFF.